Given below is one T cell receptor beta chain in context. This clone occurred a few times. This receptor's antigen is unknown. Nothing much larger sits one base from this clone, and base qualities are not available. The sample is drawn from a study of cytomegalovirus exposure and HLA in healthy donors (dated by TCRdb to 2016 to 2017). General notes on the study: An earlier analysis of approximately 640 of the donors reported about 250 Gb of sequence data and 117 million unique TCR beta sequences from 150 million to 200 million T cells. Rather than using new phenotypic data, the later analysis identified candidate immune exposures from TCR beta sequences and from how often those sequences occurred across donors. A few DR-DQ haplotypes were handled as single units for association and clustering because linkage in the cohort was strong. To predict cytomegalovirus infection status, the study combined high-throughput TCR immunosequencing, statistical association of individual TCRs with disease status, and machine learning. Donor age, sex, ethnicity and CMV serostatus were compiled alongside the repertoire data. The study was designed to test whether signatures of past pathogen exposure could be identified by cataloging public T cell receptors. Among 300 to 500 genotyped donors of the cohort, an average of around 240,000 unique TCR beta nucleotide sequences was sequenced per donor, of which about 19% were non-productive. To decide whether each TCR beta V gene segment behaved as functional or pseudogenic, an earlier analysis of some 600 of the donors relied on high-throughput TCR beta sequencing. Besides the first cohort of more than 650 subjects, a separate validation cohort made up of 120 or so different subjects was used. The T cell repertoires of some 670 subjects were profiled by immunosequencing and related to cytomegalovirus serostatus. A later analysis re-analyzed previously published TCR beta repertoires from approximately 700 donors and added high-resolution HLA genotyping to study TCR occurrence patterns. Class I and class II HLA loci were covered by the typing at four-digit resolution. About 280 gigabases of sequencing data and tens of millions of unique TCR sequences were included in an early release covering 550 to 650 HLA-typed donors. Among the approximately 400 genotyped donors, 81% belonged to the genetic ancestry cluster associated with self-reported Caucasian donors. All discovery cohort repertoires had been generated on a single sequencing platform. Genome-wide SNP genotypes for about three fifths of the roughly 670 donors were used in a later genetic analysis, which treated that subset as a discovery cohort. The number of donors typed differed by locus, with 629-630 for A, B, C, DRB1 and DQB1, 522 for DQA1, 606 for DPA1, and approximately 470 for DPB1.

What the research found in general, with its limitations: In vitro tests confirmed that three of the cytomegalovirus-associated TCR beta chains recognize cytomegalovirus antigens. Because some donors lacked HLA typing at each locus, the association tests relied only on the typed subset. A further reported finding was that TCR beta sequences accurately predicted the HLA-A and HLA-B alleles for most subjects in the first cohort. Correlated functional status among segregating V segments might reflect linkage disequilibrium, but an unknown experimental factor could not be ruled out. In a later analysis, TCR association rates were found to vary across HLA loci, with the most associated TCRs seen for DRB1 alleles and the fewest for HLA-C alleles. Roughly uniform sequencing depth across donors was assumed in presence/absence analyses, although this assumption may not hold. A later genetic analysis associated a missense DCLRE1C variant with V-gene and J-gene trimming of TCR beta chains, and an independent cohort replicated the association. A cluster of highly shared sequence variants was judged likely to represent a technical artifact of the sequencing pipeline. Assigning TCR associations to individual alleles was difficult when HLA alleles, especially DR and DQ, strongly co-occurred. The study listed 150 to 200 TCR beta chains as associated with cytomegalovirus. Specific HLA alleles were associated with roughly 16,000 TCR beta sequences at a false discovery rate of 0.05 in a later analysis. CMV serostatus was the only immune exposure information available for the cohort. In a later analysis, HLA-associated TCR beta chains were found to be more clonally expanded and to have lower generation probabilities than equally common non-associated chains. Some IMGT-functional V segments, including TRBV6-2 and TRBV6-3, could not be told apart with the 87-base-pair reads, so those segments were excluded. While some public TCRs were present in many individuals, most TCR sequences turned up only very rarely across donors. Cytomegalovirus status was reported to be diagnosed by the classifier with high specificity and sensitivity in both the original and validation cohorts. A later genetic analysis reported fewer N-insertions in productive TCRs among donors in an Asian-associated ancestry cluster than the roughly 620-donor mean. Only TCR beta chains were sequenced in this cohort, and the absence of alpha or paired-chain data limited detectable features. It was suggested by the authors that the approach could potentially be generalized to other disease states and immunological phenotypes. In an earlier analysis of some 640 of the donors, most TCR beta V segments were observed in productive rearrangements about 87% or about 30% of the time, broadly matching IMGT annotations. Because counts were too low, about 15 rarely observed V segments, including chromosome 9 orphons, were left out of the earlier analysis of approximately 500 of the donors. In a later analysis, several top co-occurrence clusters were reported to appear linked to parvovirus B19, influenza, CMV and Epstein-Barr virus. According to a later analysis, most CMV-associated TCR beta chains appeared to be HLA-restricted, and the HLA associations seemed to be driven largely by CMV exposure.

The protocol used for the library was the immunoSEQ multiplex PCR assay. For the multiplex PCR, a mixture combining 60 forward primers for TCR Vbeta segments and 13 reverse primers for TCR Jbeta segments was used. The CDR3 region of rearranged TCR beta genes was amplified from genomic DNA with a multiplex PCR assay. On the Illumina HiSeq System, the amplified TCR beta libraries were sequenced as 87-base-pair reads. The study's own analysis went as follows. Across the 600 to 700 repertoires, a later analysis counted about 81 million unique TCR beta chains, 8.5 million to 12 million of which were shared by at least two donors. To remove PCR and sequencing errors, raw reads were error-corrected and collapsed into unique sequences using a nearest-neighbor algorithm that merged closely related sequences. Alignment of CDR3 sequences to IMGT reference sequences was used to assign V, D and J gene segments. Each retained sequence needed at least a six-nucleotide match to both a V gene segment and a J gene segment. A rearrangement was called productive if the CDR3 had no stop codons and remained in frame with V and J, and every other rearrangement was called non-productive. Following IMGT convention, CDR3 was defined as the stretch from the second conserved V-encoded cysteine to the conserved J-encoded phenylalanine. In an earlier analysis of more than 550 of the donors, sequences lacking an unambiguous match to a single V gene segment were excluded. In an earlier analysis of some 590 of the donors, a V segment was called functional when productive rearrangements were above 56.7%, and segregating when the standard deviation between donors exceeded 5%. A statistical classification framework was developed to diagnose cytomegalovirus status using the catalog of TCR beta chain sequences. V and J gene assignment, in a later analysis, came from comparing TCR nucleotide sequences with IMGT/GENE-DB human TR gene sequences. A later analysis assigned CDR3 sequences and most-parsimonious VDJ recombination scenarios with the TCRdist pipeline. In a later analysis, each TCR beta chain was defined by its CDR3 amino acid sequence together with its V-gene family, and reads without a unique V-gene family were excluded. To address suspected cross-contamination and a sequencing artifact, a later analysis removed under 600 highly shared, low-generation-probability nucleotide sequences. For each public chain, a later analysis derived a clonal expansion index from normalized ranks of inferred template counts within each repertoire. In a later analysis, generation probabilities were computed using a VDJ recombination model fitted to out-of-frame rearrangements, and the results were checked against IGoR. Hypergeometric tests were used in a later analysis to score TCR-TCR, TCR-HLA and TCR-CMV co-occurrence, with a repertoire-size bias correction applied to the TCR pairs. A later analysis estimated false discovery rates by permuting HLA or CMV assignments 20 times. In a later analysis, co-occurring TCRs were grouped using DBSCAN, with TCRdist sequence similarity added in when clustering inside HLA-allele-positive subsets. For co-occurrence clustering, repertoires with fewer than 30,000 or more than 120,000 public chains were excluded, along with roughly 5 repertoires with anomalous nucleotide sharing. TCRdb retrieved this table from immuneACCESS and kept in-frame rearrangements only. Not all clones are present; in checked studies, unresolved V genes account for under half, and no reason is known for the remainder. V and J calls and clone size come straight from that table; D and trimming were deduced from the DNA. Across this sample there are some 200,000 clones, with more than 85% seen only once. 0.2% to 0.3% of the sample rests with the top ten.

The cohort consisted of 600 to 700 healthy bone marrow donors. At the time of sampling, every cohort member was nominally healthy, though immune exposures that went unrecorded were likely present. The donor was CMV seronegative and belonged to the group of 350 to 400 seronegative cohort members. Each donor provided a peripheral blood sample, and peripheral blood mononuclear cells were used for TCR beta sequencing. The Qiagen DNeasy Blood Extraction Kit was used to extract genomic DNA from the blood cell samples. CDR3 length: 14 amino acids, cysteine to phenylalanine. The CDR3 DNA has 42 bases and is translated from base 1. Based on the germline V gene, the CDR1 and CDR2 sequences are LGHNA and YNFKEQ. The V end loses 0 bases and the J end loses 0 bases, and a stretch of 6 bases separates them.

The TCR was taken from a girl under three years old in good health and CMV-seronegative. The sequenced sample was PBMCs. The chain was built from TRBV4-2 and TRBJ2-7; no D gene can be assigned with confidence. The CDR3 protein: CASSQESSSYEQYF. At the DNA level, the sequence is TGTGCCAGCAGCCAAGAAAGTAGCTCCTACGAGCAGTACTTC.